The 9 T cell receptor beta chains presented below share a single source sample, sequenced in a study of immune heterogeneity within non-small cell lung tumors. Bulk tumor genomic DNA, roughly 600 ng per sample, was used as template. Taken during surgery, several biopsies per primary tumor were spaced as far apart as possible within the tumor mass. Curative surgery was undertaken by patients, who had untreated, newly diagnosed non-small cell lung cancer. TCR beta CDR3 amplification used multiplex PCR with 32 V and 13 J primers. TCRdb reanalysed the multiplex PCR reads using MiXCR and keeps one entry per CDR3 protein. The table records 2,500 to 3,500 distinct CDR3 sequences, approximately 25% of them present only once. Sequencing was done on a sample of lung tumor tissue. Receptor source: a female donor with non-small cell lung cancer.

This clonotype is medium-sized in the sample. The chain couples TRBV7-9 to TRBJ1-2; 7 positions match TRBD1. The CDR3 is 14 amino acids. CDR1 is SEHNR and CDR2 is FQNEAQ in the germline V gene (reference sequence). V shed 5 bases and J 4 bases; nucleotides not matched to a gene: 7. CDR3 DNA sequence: TGTGCCAGCAGCCAGACAGGGTTTGGCTATGGCTACACCTTC. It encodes CASSQTGFGYGYTF.

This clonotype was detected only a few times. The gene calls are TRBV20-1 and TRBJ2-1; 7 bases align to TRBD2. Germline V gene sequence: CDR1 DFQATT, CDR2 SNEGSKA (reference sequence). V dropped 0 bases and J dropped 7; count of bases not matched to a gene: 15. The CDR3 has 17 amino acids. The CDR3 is CSARDNSAGEPQNEQFF. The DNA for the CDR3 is TGCAGTGCTAGAGATAATAGTGCGGGAGAGCCTCAGAATGAGCAGTTCTTC.

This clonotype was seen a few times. This chain's CDR3 is CASSNTAPAYEQYF. CDR3 DNA sequence: TGTGCCAGCAGTAACACCGCGCCCGCCTACGAGCAGTACTTC. The chain links TRBV6-1 to TRBJ2-7; D is uncertain. The CDR3 contains 14 residues. V gave up 5 bases and J gave up 2 bases, with 13 bases separating them. Germline V gives CDR1 MNHNS, CDR2 SASEGT.

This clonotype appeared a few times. Written as DNA, the CDR3 is TGCGCCAGCAGCCAAGGGGGTTTCCTTTCCTACAATGAGCAGTTCTTC. This sequence encodes CASSQGGFLSYNEQFF. The chain joins TRBV5-1 to TRBJ2-1; weak D call: TRBD1 (6 bases). CDR1 SGHRS and CDR2 YFSETQ come from the germline V gene. V was pared by 4 bases and J by 1 base, with 15 bases between. The CDR3 has 16 amino acids.

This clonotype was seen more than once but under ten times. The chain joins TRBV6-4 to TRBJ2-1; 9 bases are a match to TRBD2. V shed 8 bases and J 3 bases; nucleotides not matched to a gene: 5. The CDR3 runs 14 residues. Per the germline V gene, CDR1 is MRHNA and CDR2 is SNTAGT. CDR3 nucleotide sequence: TGTGCCAGCTCCAGACTAGCGGACTACAATGAGCAGTTCTTC. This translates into CASSRLADYNEQFF.

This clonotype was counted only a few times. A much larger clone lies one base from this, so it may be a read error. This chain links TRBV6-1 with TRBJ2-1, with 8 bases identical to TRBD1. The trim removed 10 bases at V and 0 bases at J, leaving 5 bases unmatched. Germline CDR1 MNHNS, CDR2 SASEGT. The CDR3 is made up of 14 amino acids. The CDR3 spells CANRTGFSYNEQFF. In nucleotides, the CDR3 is TGTGCCAACAGGACAGGGTTCTCCTACAATGAGCAGTTCTTC.

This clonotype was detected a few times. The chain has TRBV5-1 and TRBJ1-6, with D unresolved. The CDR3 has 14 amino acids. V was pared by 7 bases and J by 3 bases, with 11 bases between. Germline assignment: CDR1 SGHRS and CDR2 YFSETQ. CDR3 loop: CASRPRDYNSPLHF. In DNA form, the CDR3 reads TGCGCCAGCCGACCCCGGGACTATAATTCACCCCTCCACTTT. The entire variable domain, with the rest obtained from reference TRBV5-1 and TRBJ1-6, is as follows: KAGVTQTPRYLIKTRGQQVTLSCSPISGHRSVSWYQQTPGQGLQFLFEYFSETQRNKGNFPGRFSGRQFSNSRSEMNVSTLELGDSALYLCASRPRDYNSPLHFGNGTRLTVT.

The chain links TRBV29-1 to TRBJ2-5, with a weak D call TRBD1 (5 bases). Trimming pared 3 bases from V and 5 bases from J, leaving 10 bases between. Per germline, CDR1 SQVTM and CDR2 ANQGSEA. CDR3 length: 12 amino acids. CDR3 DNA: TGCAGCGTTGATCTGGGGCATGAGACCCAGTACTTC. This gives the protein CSVDLGHETQYF.

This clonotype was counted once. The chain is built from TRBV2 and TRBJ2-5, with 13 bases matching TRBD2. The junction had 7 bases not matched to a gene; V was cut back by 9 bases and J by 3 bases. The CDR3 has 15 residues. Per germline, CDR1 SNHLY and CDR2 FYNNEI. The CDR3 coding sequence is TGTGCCAGAAGCGGGACTAGCGGGGCCAAAGAGACCCAGTACTTC. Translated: CARSGTSGAKETQYF.